This T cell receptor (beta chain) emerged from a study of blood T cell repertoires in COVID-19. About the research overall: COVID-19 samples from acute and convalescent phases originated in the United States, Italy and Spain. Sources were T cells, B-cell-depleted T cells, or PBMCs; the material itself was cDNA or gDNA.

The germline CDR1 and CDR2 sequences are SNHLY and FYNNEI. V dropped 7 bases and J dropped 5; count of bases not matched to a gene: 4. CDR3 size: 13 residues. Authors' methods: Reference gene primer amplification in the assay estimated nucleated cell counts. Data came from immunoSEQ multiplex PCR; TCRdb stores just in-frame clones and leaves some out. D and trimming come from the DNA, and the V and J calls and clone size come from that table. The table lists roughly 250,000 clones, roughly 80% of them singletons. This chain connects TRBV2 to TRBJ1-1, with 10 nucleotides matching TRBD1. The TCR comes from a woman older than 75 with active or convalescent COVID-19. Sample: peripheral blood. For the CDR3, the DNA is TGTGCCAGCATCCGGACAGGGGGGACTGAAGCTTTCTTT. Protein sequence: CASIRTGGTEAFF.